The sequence of this T cell receptor beta chain was determined in a study of blood T cell repertoires in COVID-19. In the original analysis: The assay estimated nucleated cells by amplifying reference gene primers. Repertoires were generated with immunoSEQ multiplex PCR, while TCRdb's copy carries only in-frame clones and drops some. That table is the source of V, J and clone size, and D and trimming were worked out from the DNA. The table records some 150,000 clones, around 86% of them present only once. A single count supports this clone. Sequences were obtained from peripheral blood. The TCR was taken from a human donor in a cohort sampled during active COVID-19.

In nucleotides, the CDR3 is TGCGCCAGCAGCTTGGCCCCATCCACTGAAGCTTTCTTT. It specifies CASSLAPSTEAFF. The chain combines TRBV5-1 with TRBJ1-1, with D unclear. With 0 bases removed from V and 4 bases from J, the gap between germline ends came to 7 bases. CDR3 length: 13 residues. Germline CDR1 and CDR2: SGHRS and YFSETQ.